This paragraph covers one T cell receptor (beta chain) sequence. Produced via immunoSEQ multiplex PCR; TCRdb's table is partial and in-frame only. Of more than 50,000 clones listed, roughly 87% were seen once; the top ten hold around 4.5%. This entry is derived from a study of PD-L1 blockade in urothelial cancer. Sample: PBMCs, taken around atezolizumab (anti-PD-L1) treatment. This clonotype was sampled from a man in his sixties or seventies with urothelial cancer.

In DNA, the CDR3 is TGTGCCAGTACTCAACAGGTTCATGCTAACTATGGCTACACCTTC. Amino acids: CASTQQVHANYGYTF. This chain uses TRBV19 with TRBJ1-2, with TRBD1 as a possible D gene (5 bases). Germline assignment: CDR1 LNHDA and CDR2 SQIVND (reference sequence). Trimming cost V 7 bases and J 0 bases, with 15 bases left between them. This CDR3 region has 15 residues.